This T cell receptor (beta chain) is from a study of OX40 agonist ivuxolimab in advanced cancers. The repertoire was sequenced with immunoSEQ multiplex PCR; TCRdb's copy has only in-frame clones and lacks some. The sample contains 90,000 to 100,000 clones, 70% to 90% of which appear only once. CDR3 length: 12 residues. Trimming stripped 5 bases from V and 7 bases from J, with 9 bases between. From germline, CDR1 is SGHTA and CDR2 FQGNSA. This sample comprised CD4+ or CD8+ T cells sorted from blood, obtained in a trial of the OX40 agonist ivuxolimab. The gene calls are TRBV7-2 and TRBJ1-3; D is uncertain. The receptor's source is an adult with an advanced solid tumor such as melanoma, head and neck, liver or kidney cancer. The CDR3 sequence: CASSLKANTIYF. In DNA, the CDR3 is TGTGCCAGCAGCCTTAAAGCGAACACCATATATTTT.